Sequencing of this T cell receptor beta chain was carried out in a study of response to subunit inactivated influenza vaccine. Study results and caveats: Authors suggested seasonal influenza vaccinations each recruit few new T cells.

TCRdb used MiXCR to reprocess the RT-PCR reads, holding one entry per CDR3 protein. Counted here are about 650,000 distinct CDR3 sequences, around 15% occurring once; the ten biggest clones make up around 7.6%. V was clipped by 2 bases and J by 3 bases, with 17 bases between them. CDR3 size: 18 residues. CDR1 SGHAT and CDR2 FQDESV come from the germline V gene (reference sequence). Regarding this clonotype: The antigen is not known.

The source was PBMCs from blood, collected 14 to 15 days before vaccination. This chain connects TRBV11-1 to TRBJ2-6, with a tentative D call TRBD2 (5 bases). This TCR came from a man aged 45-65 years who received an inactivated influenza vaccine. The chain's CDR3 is CASSLRWRRAIGANVLTF. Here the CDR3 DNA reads TGTGCCAGCAGCTTAAGATGGCGGCGGGCGATTGGGGCCAACGTCCTGACTTTC.